The present entry profiles one TCR beta chain with its context. Its antigen is unknown. Expressed TCRB transcripts were sequenced after all isolated RNA was converted to cDNA. TCRdb keeps only in-frame clones here, not all; method: immunoSEQ multiplex PCR. The repertoire holds 93,000 or so clones, with under 30% as singletons. The data were taken from a study of beta chain features in type 1 diabetes. The germline V and J ends were trimmed by 8 bases and 5 bases, with 14 bases remaining between them. Germline loops: CDR1 SNHLY, CDR2 FYNNEI. CDR3 length equals 13 residues. Points from the study as a whole: Type 1 diabetes patients had moderately but significantly shorter TCRB CDR3s in all four CD4+ subsets.

V is TRBV2 and J is TRBJ2-3; weak D call: TRBD2 (6 bases). Sequenced sample: central memory CD4+ T cells from blood. The receptor was isolated from a woman younger than 30 with type 1 diabetes. CDR3 protein: CASSRPGGDTQYF. CDR3 coding DNA: TGTGCCAGCTCACGCCCCGGGGGAGATACGCAGTATTTT.